Detailed here is one TCR beta chain. Some clones are missing from TCRdb's copy, which holds only in-frame ones; the method was immunoSEQ multiplex PCR. The sample shows hundreds of thousands of clones, approximately 82% of them seen only once. The data were taken from a study of blood T cell repertoires in COVID-19. The CDR3 runs to 11 residues. V dropped 5 bases and J dropped 4 bases, with 5 bases sitting between them. Germline CDR1 reads SGHAT; CDR2 reads FQNNGV. This TCR was recovered from a woman older than 75 with acute or convalescent COVID-19. The sample was peripheral blood. The J gene is TRBJ2-5, the V gene TRBV11-2; D gene ambiguous. The CDR3, as DNA: TGTGCCAGCAGCAATAGAGAGACCCAGTACTTC. It yields the protein CASSNRETQYF.